This T cell receptor beta chain was identified during a study of beta chain features in type 1 diabetes. Study-level information: Age, gender, cell numbers and subset yield matched between patients and controls. General observations from the study: The similarity of naive, central memory and Treg TCRB repertoires appeared greater among patients than among healthy donors.

CD45RO/CCR7/CD25/CD127/CD95/CD27 sorting isolated CD4+ naive, central memory, regulatory and stem cell-like memory cells. The CDR3 consists of 15 residues. Germline V gives CDR1 SGDLS, CDR2 YYNGEE. Trimming took 1 base from V and 3 from J, leaving 14 bases between them. The study reverse transcribed the entire isolated RNA, so it sequenced expressed TCRB transcripts. TCRdb keeps only in-frame clones here, not all; method: immunoSEQ multiplex PCR. Of 680,000 or so clones detected, around a sixth appear once; the ten largest clones hold more than 0.08%. Only a few counts were recorded for this clone. Its antigen is still unknown.

The TCR comes from a man aged 18 to 29 in good health. Sample: naive CD4+ T cells from blood. J is TRBJ2-7 and V is TRBV9, with a tentative D call TRBD1 (5 bases). The CDR3 here is CASSVMAGSGYEQYF. In DNA form, the CDR3 reads TGTGCCAGCAGCGTAATGGCAGGGTCCGGCTACGAGCAGTACTTC. The full variable domain, in which reference TRBV9 and TRBJ2-7 provide the parts outside the CDR3, is DSGVTQTPKHLITATGQRVTLRCSPRSGDLSVYWYQQSLDQGLQFLIQYYNGEERAKGNILERFSAQQFPDLHSELNLSSLELGDSALYFCASSVMAGSGYEQYFGPGTRLTVT.